This is a list of T cell receptor beta chains from one sample in a study. TCRdb ran MiXCR on the RT-PCR reads and lists one entry per CDR3 protein. The sample includes 650,000 to 800,000 distinct CDR3 sequences, 13% to 15% of them seen just once. The sequenced sample consisted of memory CD4+ T cells from blood. The source is a female donor in good health, serving as a healthy control. Both conserved end residues are part of each CDR3. Fields, in order: V gene, J gene, clone size, D gene, CDR3 DNA, CDR3 protein. The D gene is left open where the match is weak. Size values are once, few and many counts, or a class for expanded clones, and some rows have none.

v_call: TRBV18
j_call: TRBJ2-1
clone_size: few
d_call: TRBD2
cdr3_nt: TGTGCCAGCACCACTTCCGGGACTAGCGGGAGAGAGCAGTTCTTC
cdr3_aa: CASTTSGTSGREQFF

v_call: TRBV7-9
j_call: TRBJ1-4
clone_size: NA
d_call: NA
cdr3_nt: TGTGCCAGCAGCTGGGACATTGCAACTAATGAAAAACTGTTTTTT
cdr3_aa: CASSWDIATNEKLFF

v_call: TRBV20-1
j_call: TRBJ2-3
clone_size: NA
d_call: TRBD2
cdr3_nt: TGCAGTGCTTGGACTAGCGGGAGCACAGATACGCAGTATTTT
cdr3_aa: CSAWTSGSTDTQYF

v_call: TRBV10-3
j_call: TRBJ1-6
clone_size: many
d_call: TRBD1
cdr3_nt: TGTGCCATCAACGAAGGGGCAGGGGGGGATTCACCCCTCCACTTT
cdr3_aa: CAINEGAGGDSPLHF

v_call: TRBV9
j_call: TRBJ2-2
clone_size: NA
d_call: NA
cdr3_nt: TGTGCCAGCAGCCCTAGCCCTCGGGGTCACACCGGGGAGCTGTTTTTT
cdr3_aa: CASSPSPRGHTGELFF

v_call: TRBV6-6
j_call: TRBJ2-1
clone_size: NA
d_call: NA
cdr3_nt: TGTGCCAGCAGTTGGACAGAATTTGAGCAGTTCTTC
cdr3_aa: CASSWTEFEQFF

v_call: TRBV7-7
j_call: TRBJ2-1
clone_size: few
d_call: NA
cdr3_nt: TGTGCTAGCAGCTTGAGCGGGACACCGACCAGTGAGCAGTTCTTC
cdr3_aa: CASSLSGTPTSEQFF

v_call: TRBV24-1
j_call: TRBJ2-5
clone_size: many
d_call: NA
cdr3_nt: TGTGCCACCAGTGACACCTCACAGGGCGCCTACCAAGAGACCCAGTACTTC
cdr3_aa: CATSDTSQGAYQETQYF

v_call: TRBV7-2
j_call: TRBJ1-6
clone_size: few
d_call: NA
cdr3_nt: TGTGCCAGCAGCCAGGTCGGCTCACCCCTCCACTTT
cdr3_aa: CASSQVGSPLHF

v_call: TRBV4-3
j_call: TRBJ2-3
clone_size: many
d_call: TRBD2
cdr3_nt: TGCGCCAGCAGCCGGCGGGAGGGGGATACGCAGTATTTT
cdr3_aa: CASSRREGDTQYF

v_call: TRBV27
j_call: TRBJ2-3
clone_size: many
d_call: NA
cdr3_nt: TGTGCCAGCAGTTCGGGACCACCCATGAATACGCAGTATTTT
cdr3_aa: CASSSGPPMNTQYF

v_call: TRBV20-1
j_call: TRBJ2-7
clone_size: many
d_call: NA
cdr3_nt: TGCAGTGCTAGAGATCGGTTAGACGGATTAATTACCTACGAGCAGTACTTC
cdr3_aa: CSARDRLDGLITYEQYF

v_call: TRBV6-5
j_call: TRBJ1-2
clone_size: few
d_call: TRBD1
cdr3_nt: TGTGCCAGCAGTTCCGGGACAGCTCAAGCTAACTATGGCTACACCTTC
cdr3_aa: CASSSGTAQANYGYTF

v_call: TRBV20-1
j_call: TRBJ2-3
clone_size: few
d_call: NA
cdr3_nt: TGCAGTGCCAGGATCGGGTCTAGTACAAGCACAGATACGCAGTATTTT
cdr3_aa: CSARIGSSTSTDTQYF